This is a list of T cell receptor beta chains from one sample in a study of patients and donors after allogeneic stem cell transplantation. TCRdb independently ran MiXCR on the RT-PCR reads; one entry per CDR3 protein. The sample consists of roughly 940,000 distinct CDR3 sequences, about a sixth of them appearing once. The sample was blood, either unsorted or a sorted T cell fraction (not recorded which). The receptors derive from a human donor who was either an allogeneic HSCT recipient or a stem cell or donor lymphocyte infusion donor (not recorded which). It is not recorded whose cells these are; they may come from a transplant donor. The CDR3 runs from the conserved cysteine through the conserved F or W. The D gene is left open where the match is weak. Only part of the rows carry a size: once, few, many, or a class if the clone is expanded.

CSVKRGGTGELFF TGCAGCGTTAAAAGGGGAGGCACCGGGGAGCTGTTTTTT TRBV29-1 13 . TRBJ2-2 many
CASSSILRDGNGYTF TGTGCCAGCAGTTCCATCCTCCGGGACGGGAATGGCTACACCTTC TRBV6-2/TRBV6-3 15 . TRBJ1-2 few
CATSDLGGGTGALYNEQFF TGTGCCACCAGTGATTTGGGCGGGGGGACAGGGGCCCTCTACAATGAGCAGTTCTTC TRBV24-1 19 TRBD1 TRBJ2-1 .
CASSNVLAGFYEQYF TGCGCCAGCAGTAACGTACTAGCGGGCTTCTACGAGCAGTACTTC TRBV4-1 15 TRBD2 TRBJ2-7 .
CASRGGGTQETQYF TGCGCCAGCAGGGGGGGCGGGACCCAAGAGACCCAGTACTTC TRBV5-1 14 . TRBJ2-5 few
CSASPGTVAKNIQYF TGCAGTGCTAGCCCCGGGACCGTCGCCAAAAACATTCAGTACTTC TRBV20-1 15 . TRBJ2-4 .
CASRRDRGLSSSYNEQFF TGTGCCAGCAGACGGGACAGGGGCCTTTCGAGCTCCTACAATGAGCAGTTCTTC TRBV27 18 TRBD1 TRBJ2-1 few
CASSQPSSAGGHVDTQYF TGTGCCAGCAGCCAGCCCAGCTCAGCGGGAGGGCATGTAGATACGCAGTATTTT TRBV14 18 TRBD2 TRBJ2-3 few
CASGTYTGELFF TGCGCCAGCGGGACTTACACCGGGGAGCTGTTTTTT TRBV4-1 12 . TRBJ2-2 many
CASRGGNYEQYF TGTGCCAGCAGGGGAGGTAACTACGAGCAGTACTTC TRBV12-3/TRBV12-4 12 . TRBJ2-7 many
CASTLDRVGDIQYF TGTGCCAGCACCCTGGACAGGGTCGGAGACATTCAGTACTTC TRBV6-1 14 TRBD1 TRBJ2-4 .
CASSLAQPNTEAFF TGTGCCAGCAGCTTGGCGCAGCCGAACACTGAAGCTTTCTTT TRBV5-6 14 . TRBJ1-1 .
CASSLVGSGGAYEQFF TGTGCCAGCAGCTTAGTAGGTAGCGGGGGGGCCTATGAGCAGTTCTTC TRBV11-2 16 TRBD2 TRBJ2-1 few
CASSLSNRVGEQYF TGTGCCAGCAGTTTATCGAACAGGGTAGGCGAGCAGTACTTC TRBV27 14 . TRBJ2-7 few
CASSVEAGGTGELFF TGTGCCAGCAGCGTAGAAGCAGGGGGCACCGGGGAGCTGTTTTTT TRBV9 15 TRBD1 TRBJ2-2 once
CASSPHRPDRSYEQYF TGTGCCAGCAGTCCTCACAGGCCCGACAGGTCCTACGAGCAGTACTTC TRBV27 16 . TRBJ2-7 few
CASSPWGNAKNIQYF TGTGCCAGCAGTCCCTGGGGAAACGCCAAAAACATTCAGTACTTC TRBV12-3/TRBV12-4 15 . TRBJ2-4 .
CSAPDRNTEAFF TGCAGTGCCCCGGACAGGAACACTGAAGCTTTCTTT TRBV20-1 12 . TRBJ1-1 few
CASSTRTGGDGYTF TGTGCCAGCAGCACACGGACAGGGGGCGACGGCTACACCTTC TRBV4-2 14 TRBD1 TRBJ1-2 few
CAIRPHRDSGNTIYF TGTGCCATCAGGCCCCACAGGGACTCTGGAAACACCATATATTTT TRBV10-3 15 . TRBJ1-3 .